This TCR beta chain was sequenced for a study of blood T cell repertoires in COVID-19. Background on the study: The origin of the acute and convalescent COVID-19 samples was the United States, Italy and Spain. The cDNA or gDNA used as material had been derived from T cells, B-cell-depleted T cells, or PBMCs.

The V gene's germline CDR1 is LNHDA and CDR2 SQIVND (reference sequence). CDR3 size: 18 residues. The ends lost 1 base at V and 3 bases at J; junction bases unmatched: 9. Per the study methods: Amplified reference gene primers provided the basis for estimating nucleated cell counts. The repertoire was sequenced with immunoSEQ multiplex PCR; TCRdb's copy has only in-frame clones and lacks some. V and J calls and clone size are as listed in that table; D and trimming were resolved from the DNA. The sample has 240,000 or so clones, nearly 90% seen once. The chain links TRBV19 to TRBJ2-1, with TRBD2 matching 10 bases. The specimen sequenced was peripheral blood. The receptor was isolated from a woman aged 25 to 39 with acute or convalescent COVID-19. CDR3 in amino acids: CASSIVPSGSASYNEQFF. The CDR3 bases are TGTGCCAGTAGTATAGTACCTAGCGGGAGCGCGAGCTACAATGAGCAGTTCTTC.